This entry lists 11 T cell receptor beta chains sequenced from one sample in a study of CD8+ T cells in alopecia areata. The sequencing template was cDNA reverse transcribed from extracted RNA. Profiled with immunoSEQ multiplex PCR; TCRdb holds only in-frame clones, not every one. The table has some 180,000 clones, about 53% seen once. The sample's treatment: oral pan-JAK inhibitor, 5-10 mg twice daily. The sample here was CD8+ T cells sorted from blood, taken at week 24, from a patient treated with tofacitinib. The receptors were sampled from a human donor with alopecia areata.

This chain joins TRBV9 and TRBJ2-5; D perhaps matches TRBD2 (6 bases). Germline CDR1 is SGDLS and CDR2 is YYNGEE. This CDR3 has 15 amino acids. Trimming removed 3 bases at V and 5 bases at J, with 17 bases between. The CDR3 sequence is CASSATGTGRETQYF. In DNA form, the CDR3 reads TGTGCCAGCAGCGCGACCGGGACTGGAAGGGAGACCCAGTACTTC.

This clone was seen more than once but under ten times. The chain has TRBV11-2 and TRBJ2-7; D might be TRBD2 (5 bases). The CDR3 has 16 residues. The germline V gene has CDR1 SGHAT and CDR2 FQNNGV. Trimming stripped 5 bases from V and 0 bases from J, with 17 bases between. DNA for the CDR3: TGTGCCAGCAGCCCCCCTGACTACAAGAGCTCCTACGAGCAGTACTTC. This gives the protein CASSPPDYKSSYEQYF.

The chain uses TRBV29-1 and TRBJ1-2, with 8 positions matching TRBD1. V was clipped by 2 bases and J by 3 bases; unmatched bases: 2. Germline CDR1 reads SQVTM; CDR2 reads ANQGSEA. CDR3 length: 13 amino acids. This CDR3 is CSVELGQDYGYTF. In DNA, the CDR3 is TGCAGCGTTGAACTGGGACAGGACTATGGCTACACCTTC.

The chain combines TRBV4-3 with TRBJ1-5; tentatively, D is TRBD1 (5 bases). The germline gives CDR1 LGHNA, CDR2 YSLEER. This CDR3 is 15 amino acids long. V dropped 1 base and J dropped 4 bases, with 11 bases sitting between them. The CDR3 loop is CASSQVWAGNQPQHF. For the CDR3, the DNA is TGCGCCAGCAGCCAAGTATGGGCAGGGAATCAGCCCCAGCATTTT.

This sequence joins TRBV13 and TRBJ2-2, with D possibly TRBD2 on 5 matching bases. The CDR3 has 14 residues. Trimming removed 5 bases at V and 3 bases at J, with 10 bases between. Germline values: CDR1 PRHDT, CDR2 FYEKMQ (reference sequence). The CDR3 nucleotides read TGTGCCAGCAGCCTTCCGCGGGACACCGGGGAGCTGTTTTTT. Residues: CASSLPRDTGELFF.

This clone is a singleton in its sample. The chain combines TRBV10-3 with TRBJ1-1; the match to TRBD1 covers 7 bases. With 6 bases clipped from V and 1 base from J, the junction kept 8 bases outside the gene matches. Germline values: CDR1 ENHRY, CDR2 SYGVKD. The CDR3 is 15 amino acids. CDR3 nucleotide sequence: TGTGCCATCAGGCCTCCGGGACAGAGGAACACTGAAGCTTTCTTT. It specifies CAIRPPGQRNTEAFF.

The chain employs TRBV19 and TRBJ1-6; TRBD1 agrees at 11 bases. This CDR3 has 13 residues. J lost 15 bases, V lost 5 bases, and 6 bases had no gene match. CDR1 is LNHDA, CDR2 SQIVND, per germline (reference sequence). CDR3 residues: CASSPGTGGGLHF. The DNA of the CDR3 is TGTGCCAGTAGTCCAGGGACAGGGGGTGGCCTCCACTTT.

With respect to this clone: Other DNA sequences in the sample encode the same CDR3. The chain couples TRBV20-1 to TRBJ1-1; D remains ambiguous. V dropped 2 bases and J dropped 1 base, with 2 bases sitting between them. Germline values: CDR1 DFQATT, CDR2 SNEGSKA (reference sequence). There are 11 residues in the CDR3. In DNA, the CDR3 is TGCAGTGCTAGACCGAACACTGAAGCTTTCTTT. Residues: CSARPNTEAFF.

This sequence joins TRBV7-8 and TRBJ1-1, with D hard to call. CDR1 and CDR2 from the germline V gene are SGHVS and FQNEAQ. The V gene lost 8 bases and the J gene lost 4 bases, with 14 bases spanning the gap. The CDR3 has 13 amino acids. The CDR3 nucleotides read TGTGCCAGCGGCAAAGGTGTTGTCACTGAAGCTTTCTTT. Translated, it gives CASGKGVVTEAFF.

The chain combines TRBV27 with TRBJ2-1, with D possibly TRBD2 on 6 matching bases. The CDR3 extends over 16 amino acids. Germline V CDR1 and CDR2: MNHEY, SMNVEV (reference sequence). Between the trimmed V and J ends, which lost 1 base and 0 bases, there was a span of 10 bases. CDR3 residues: CASSLWGESSYNEQFF. The DNA for the CDR3 is TGTGCCAGCAGTTTATGGGGGGAAAGCTCCTACAATGAGCAGTTCTTC.

In this sample, this clone turned up once. The chain joins TRBV11-2 to TRBJ2-5; D may be TRBD1 (6 bases). Germline CDR1 and CDR2: SGHAT and FQNNGV. The CDR3 sequence is 13 residues long. Trimming removed 5 bases from V and 3 bases from J, with 10 bases in between. CDR3: CASSPWTEETQYF. CDR3 nucleotides: TGTGCCAGCAGCCCTTGGACAGAAGAGACCCAGTACTTC.